This passage covers 30 T cell receptor beta chains from one sample sequenced in a study of CD8+CD57+ T cells in acquired aplastic anemia (dated by TCRdb to the late 2010s). Patients chosen for sequencing had shown expansion of CD8+CD57+ cells by flow cytometry. Sequencer: Illumina HiSeq 2000. Genomic DNA served as template for TCR beta VDJ combination and CDR3 sequence profiling. In-frame beta chains were kept once TCRdb had trimmed the public reads at Q25 with fastp and called clones with MiXCR. Here each entry gathers all rows of one CDR3 protein and keeps the most common genes and DNA. This sample holds approximately 58,000 distinct CDR3 sequences; 57% were observed only once. The ten most abundant clones make up 15% to 20% of the sample. Sequences were obtained from sorted CD4+, CD8+, or CD8+CD57+ T cells (not recorded which) from PBMCs. These receptor sequences come from a human donor with aplastic anemia.

The J gene is TRBJ2-3, the V gene TRBV12-3 or TRBV12-4; 9 positions agree with TRBD2. The trim removed 6 bases at V and 4 bases at J, leaving 11 bases unmatched. The CDR3 extends over 16 amino acids. The CDR3 sequence: CASSPNGAGGADTQYF. The CDR3 nucleotides read TGTGCCAGCAGCCCGAATGGAGCGGGGGGCGCAGATACGCAGTATTTT.

This clonotype was seen once. The chain couples TRBV2 to TRBJ2-4, with D unresolved. V was pared by 2 bases and J by 9 bases, with 11 bases between. The CDR3 runs 13 residues. CDR1 and CDR2 (germline): SNHLY, FYNNEI. This CDR3 is CASSEIPQSIQYF. DNA of the CDR3: TGTGCCAGCAGTGAAATCCCGCAGAGCATTCAGTACTTC.

As to this clonotype: The junction differs from germline at one of its ends, possibly a read error. This sequence joins TRBV4-2 and TRBJ2-7, with D hard to call. The V gene's germline CDR1 is LGHNA and CDR2 YNFKEQ. The CDR3 consists of 13 residues. This CDR3 is CAGSLSATYEQYF. DNA for the CDR3: TGTGCCGGCAGCCTATCAGCAACCTACGAGCAGTACTTC.

V gene TRBV2 combines with J gene TRBJ2-3, with 10 bases lining up with TRBD2. This CDR3 contains 15 residues. The junction had 9 bases not matched to a gene; V was cut back by 8 bases and J by 4 bases. Germline V gene data show CDR1 as SNHLY and CDR2 as FYNNEI. The CDR3 sequence is CASGVSGGVADTQYF. The DNA of the CDR3 is TGTGCCAGCGGGGTCAGCGGGGGGGTTGCAGATACGCAGTATTTT. The full variable domain, rest sourced from reference TRBV2 and TRBJ2-3, is EPEVTQTPSHQVTQMGQEVILRCVPISNHLYFYWYRQILGQKVEFLVSFYNNEISEKSEIFDDQFSVERPDGSNFTLKIRSTKLEDSAMYFCASGVSGGVADTQYFGPGTRLTVL.

This chain joins TRBV24-1 and TRBJ2-1; 10 bases agree with TRBD1. Germline V gene sequence: CDR1 KGHDR, CDR2 SFDVKD. V lost 9 bases and J lost 7; bases outside the gene matches: 8. There are 14 residues in the CDR3. CDR3 amino acids: CATSIRDRGNEQFF. In nucleotides, the CDR3 is TGTGCCACCTCCATCCGGGACAGGGGAAATGAGCAGTTCTTC.

The genes are TRBV15 and TRBJ2-3; the match to TRBD2 covers 7 bases. There are 15 residues in the CDR3. The germline V gene has CDR1 LNHNV and CDR2 YYDKDF (reference sequence). Unmatched junction bases numbered 6, after V lost 3 bases and J lost 3 bases. The CDR3 loop reads CATSSPQGGTDTQYF. CDR3 sequence (DNA): TGTGCCACCAGCAGTCCCCAGGGAGGGACAGATACGCAGTATTTT.

The chain recombines TRBV20-1 with TRBJ1-6; 8 bases are shared with TRBD1. In germline, CDR1 is DFQATT, CDR2 SNEGSKA (reference sequence). This CDR3 region has 16 residues. Trimming removed 0 bases from V and 2 bases from J; junction bases left unmatched: 3. For the CDR3, the DNA is TGCAGTGCTAGAGATGGACAGGGAACCTATAATTCACCCCTCCACTTT. The encoded protein is CSARDGQGTYNSPLHF.

The J gene is TRBJ1-5, the V gene TRBV25-1, with 9 bases fitting TRBD1. The CDR3 spans 13 residues. V was pared by 4 bases and J by 7 bases, with 2 bases of the junction left unmatched. Germline V gene lookup returns CDR1 MGHDK and CDR2 SYGVNS. The CDR3 loop reads CASSGGQGQPQHF. The CDR3 bases are TGTGCCAGCAGTGGGGGACAGGGACAGCCCCAGCATTTT.

The chain links TRBV10-2 to TRBJ1-5; a possible D gene is TRBD1 (5 bases). The CDR3 contains 13 residues. V shed 6 bases and J shed 6 bases, with 12 bases lying between them. CDR1 WSHSY and CDR2 SAAADI come from the germline V gene. The DNA of the CDR3 is TGCGCCAGCAGCCTGGGAAGGGGTCAGCCCCAGCATTTT. It codes for CASSLGRGQPQHF.

Only a few counts were recorded for this clonotype. A read error is possible here, since a much larger clone lies one base away. This rearrangement joins TRBV19 to TRBJ2-3, with D perhaps TRBD2 (5 bases). Germline CDR1 is LNHDA and CDR2 is SQIVND (reference sequence). The CDR3 covers 15 residues. Trimming cost V 3 bases and J 2 bases, with 12 bases left between them. The CDR3 spells CASSMSGGATDTQYF. Here the CDR3 DNA reads TGTGCCAGTAGTATGAGCGGCGGAGCCACAGATACGCAGTATTTT.

The V and J genes are TRBV20-1 and TRBJ2-3, with TRBD2 matching over 10 bases. V shed 1 base and J 3 bases; nucleotides not matched to a gene: 7. Germline loops: CDR1 DFQATT, CDR2 SNEGSKA (reference sequence). The CDR3 contains 16 residues. CDR3 in DNA: TGCAGTGCTAGAGGACCGGGACTAGCGAGTACAGATACGCAGTATTTT. Amino acid sequence: CSARGPGLASTDTQYF.

This clonotype was counted at least ten times. The chain is built from TRBV12-3 or TRBV12-4 and TRBJ1-5; D remains unclear. The CDR3 is 12 amino acids. Trimming stripped 1 base from V and 9 bases from J, with 7 bases between. The DNA for the CDR3 is TGTGCCAGCAGTTTAGGTCCCAGGCCCCAGCATTTT. It yields the protein CASSLGPRPQHF.

This clonotype was seen a single time. Just one base apart from a much larger clone, this may be a read error. V gene TRBV5-4 combines with J gene TRBJ1-1, with 7 bases fitting TRBD1. CDR3 length equals 17 residues. Losses at the gene ends were 1 base for V and 4 bases for J; bases not matched to a gene: 13. Germline CDR1 reads SGHNT; CDR2 reads YYREEE (reference sequence). The CDR3 DNA reads as TGTGCCAGCAGCTTGTTGCCTCCAGAGGGGGCGACCACTGAAGCTTTCTTT. It yields the protein CASSLLPPEGATTEAFF.

This clonotype was counted between two and nine times. The rearrangement links TRBV2 to TRBJ1-6; 9 bases align to TRBD1. Trimming removed 8 bases from V and 10 bases from J; junction bases left unmatched: 3. Germline V CDR1 and CDR2: SNHLY, FYNNEI. This CDR3 is 12 amino acids long. The CDR3 reads CASGTGRSPLHF. CDR3 coding DNA: TGTGCCAGCGGGACAGGGAGGTCACCCCTCCACTTT.

This chain uses TRBV4-1 with TRBJ2-2; TRBD2 is a possible D gene (7 bases). V dropped 0 bases and J dropped 2 bases, with 13 bases sitting between them. CDR3 size: 17 residues. Per germline, CDR1 MGHRA and CDR2 YSYEKL. The chain's CDR3 is CASSQDLGGGNTGELFF. CDR3 in DNA: TGCGCCAGCAGCCAAGATTTGGGAGGGGGTAACACCGGGGAGCTGTTTTTT.

There are many counts of this clonotype. The chain links TRBV4-3 to TRBJ1-4; maybe TRBD1 (5 bases). The ends were cut back, 0 bases at V and 8 bases at J, with 16 bases in the middle. This CDR3 region has 16 residues. Germline V gene sequence: CDR1 LGHNA, CDR2 YSLEER. In DNA, the CDR3 is TGCGCCAGCAGCCAAGATCGGGCAGGGTATCAAGAAAAACTGTTTTTT. Translated: CASSQDRAGYQEKLFF.

The CDR3 DNA reads TGTGCCAGCAGGGGAAGGACAGGGGGAACTGAAGCTTTCTTT. It yields the protein CASRGRTGGTEAFF. The rearrangement uses TRBV2 and TRBJ1-1, with 10 bases fitting TRBD1. Germline V lookup: CDR1 SNHLY, CDR2 FYNNEI. J was trimmed by 5 bases and V by 6 bases; bases with no gene match: 6. The CDR3 extends over 14 amino acids.

V usage is TRBV25-1 and J usage is TRBJ1-2; no clear D gene. The CDR3 covers 13 residues. Germline V gives CDR1 MGHDK, CDR2 SYGVNS. V shed 6 bases and J shed 2 bases, with 10 bases lying between them. The CDR3 nucleotides read TGTGCCAGCAGCCAAGGGTTCAACTATGGCTACACCTTC. It specifies CASSQGFNYGYTF.

The chain couples TRBV29-1 to TRBJ1-1, with 10 positions matching TRBD1. The germline CDR1 and CDR2 sequences are SQVTM and ANQGSEA. Losses at the gene ends were 6 bases for V and 8 bases for J; bases not matched to a gene: 3. This CDR3 has 11 residues. Here the CDR3 DNA reads TGCAGCGTAGAGGGACAGGGGGAAGCTTTCTTT. Translating it yields CSVEGQGEAFF.

In its sample, this clonotype is medium-sized (0.01 to 0.1%). This chain links TRBV15 with TRBJ1-2; 7 nucleotides match TRBD1. Germline CDR1 and CDR2: LNHNV and YYDKDF (reference sequence). Trimming at V came to 2 bases and at J to 2 bases, leaving 8 bases not matched to a gene. The CDR3 contains 16 residues. CDR3 residues: CATSRTGTELNYGYTF. CDR3 sequence (DNA): TGTGCCACCAGCAGAACCGGGACAGAATTAAACTATGGCTACACCTTC.

The genes are TRBV29-1 and TRBJ2-7, with a weak D call TRBD1 (6 bases). Germline CDR1 is SQVTM and CDR2 is ANQGSEA. There are 14 residues in the CDR3. V was pared by 1 base and J by 1 base, with 11 bases between. The CDR3 DNA is TGCAGCGTTGAAGTACAGGGACGATCCTACGAGCAGTACTTC. This translates into CSVEVQGRSYEQYF.

The chain joins TRBV24-1 to TRBJ2-6; no clear D gene. Germline CDR1 is KGHDR and CDR2 is SFDVKD. The V gene lost 6 bases and the J gene lost 4 bases, with 12 bases spanning the gap. This CDR3 has 15 amino acids. Here the CDR3 reads CATSYLSSGANVLTF. In nucleotides, the CDR3 is TGTGCCACCAGTTACCTGTCTTCCGGGGCCAACGTCCTGACTTTC.

This clonotype was seen many times. The chain uses TRBV7-9 and TRBJ2-7; 8 positions match TRBD1. The germline V gene encodes CDR1 SEHNR and CDR2 FQNEAQ (reference sequence). The CDR3 is made up of 16 amino acids. V was clipped by 5 bases and J by 1 base; unmatched bases: 10. The chain's CDR3 is CASSDLQGTGSYEQYF. The DNA for the CDR3 is TGTGCCAGCAGCGACCTTCAGGGGACAGGTTCCTACGAGCAGTACTTC.

This chain connects TRBV12-3 or TRBV12-4 to TRBJ2-7, with TRBD2 as a possible D gene (6 bases). The CDR3 runs to 14 residues. V lost 5 bases and J lost 7, with 18 bases in between. The CDR3 DNA is TGTGCCAGCAGTCTCGGGAGTGAGAGATATGAGCAGTACTTC. This sequence encodes CASSLGSERYEQYF.

V is TRBV7-2 and J is TRBJ2-1, with 8 bases lining up with TRBD1. Unmatched junction bases numbered 3, after V lost 6 bases and J lost 8 bases. This CDR3 is 12 amino acids long. Germline V gene sequence: CDR1 SGHTA, CDR2 FQGNSA. Here the CDR3 reads CASRQGADEQFF. For the CDR3, the DNA is TGTGCCAGCAGGCAGGGGGCGGATGAGCAGTTCTTC.

J is TRBJ2-3 and V is TRBV2; the match to TRBD1 covers 9 bases. Trimming took 7 bases from V and 2 from J; bases not matched to a gene: 7. The CDR3 is 15 residues long. Germline CDR1 is SNHLY and CDR2 is FYNNEI. The CDR3 nucleotides read TGTGCCAGCACCCCGGACAGGGGTGTCACAGATACGCAGTATTTT. This codes for CASTPDRGVTDTQYF.

This clonotype was seen a handful of times. The chain links TRBV19 to TRBJ2-7; 9 bases are a match to TRBD1. The length of the CDR3 is 15 residues. V lost 5 bases and J lost 1; bases outside the gene matches: 6. CDR1 is LNHDA, CDR2 SQIVND, per germline (reference sequence). CDR3 sequence reads: CASSPSGTGSYEQYF. The CDR3 DNA reads as TGTGCCAGTAGTCCATCCGGGACAGGGTCCTACGAGCAGTACTTC.

The V and J genes are TRBV7-9 and TRBJ2-7, with D tentatively TRBD1 or TRBD2 (5 bases each). Germline V CDR1 and CDR2: SEHNR, FQNEAQ (reference sequence). Trimming pared 6 bases from V and 6 bases from J, leaving 21 bases between. The CDR3 has 15 residues. DNA of the CDR3: TGTGCCAGCAGTCAACCCGGGACCGACGTTTCCGAGCAGTACTTC. Protein sequence: CASSQPGTDVSEQYF.

This clonotype was counted many times. This chain joins TRBV12-3 or TRBV12-4 and TRBJ2-1; no definite D call. Trimming pared 3 bases from V and 9 bases from J, leaving 3 bases between. The CDR3 totals 10 residues. CDR3 nucleotide sequence: TGTGCCAGCAGTTTGGGTGAGCAGTTCTTC. It yields the protein CASSLGEQFF.

This clonotype was detected many times. The chain couples TRBV4-2 to TRBJ1-5, with D tentatively TRBD1 (6 bases). Per germline, CDR1 LGHNA and CDR2 YNFKEQ. V was shortened by 4 bases and J by 4 bases, with 11 bases between the two germline ends. The CDR3 is 14 amino acids. CDR3 protein: CASSPQGWNQPQHF. DNA of the CDR3: TGTGCCAGCAGCCCACAGGGATGGAATCAGCCCCAGCATTTT.